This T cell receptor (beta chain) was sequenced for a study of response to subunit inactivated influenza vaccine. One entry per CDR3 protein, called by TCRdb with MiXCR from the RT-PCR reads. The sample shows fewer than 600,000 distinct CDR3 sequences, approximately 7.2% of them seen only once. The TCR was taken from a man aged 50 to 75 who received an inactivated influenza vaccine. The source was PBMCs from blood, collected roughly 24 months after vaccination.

The CDR3 DNA sequence: TGTGCCAGCAGCCTAGGGACAGGGGCGAACACCGGGGAGCTGTTTTTT. Protein product: CASSLGTGANTGELFF. This chain joins TRBV7-3 and TRBJ2-2, with TRBD1 matching over 10 bases. CDR1 and CDR2 (germline): SGHTA, FQGTGA. With V trimmed by 5 bases and J by 0 bases, 3 bases remained unmatched. The CDR3 has 16 amino acids.